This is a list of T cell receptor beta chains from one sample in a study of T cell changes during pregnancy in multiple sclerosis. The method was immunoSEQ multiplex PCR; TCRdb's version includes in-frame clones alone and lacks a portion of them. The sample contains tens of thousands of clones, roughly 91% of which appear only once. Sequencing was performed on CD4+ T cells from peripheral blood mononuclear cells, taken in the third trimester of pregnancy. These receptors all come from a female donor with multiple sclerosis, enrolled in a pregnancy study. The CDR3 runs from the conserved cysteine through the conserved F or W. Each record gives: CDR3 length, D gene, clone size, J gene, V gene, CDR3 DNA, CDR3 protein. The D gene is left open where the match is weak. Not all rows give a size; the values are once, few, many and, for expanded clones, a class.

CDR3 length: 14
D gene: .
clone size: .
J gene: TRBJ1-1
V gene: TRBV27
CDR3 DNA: TGTGCCAGCAGTCTGGGTTCGGGGGGCACTGAAGCTTTCTTT
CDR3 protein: CASSLGSGGTEAFF

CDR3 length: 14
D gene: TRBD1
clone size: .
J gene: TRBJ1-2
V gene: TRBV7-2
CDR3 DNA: TGTGCCAGCAGCTTAGGAACAGGGGACTATGGCTACACCTTC
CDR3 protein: CASSLGTGDYGYTF

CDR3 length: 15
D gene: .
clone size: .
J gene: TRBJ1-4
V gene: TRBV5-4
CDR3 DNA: TGTGCCAGCAGCTTTACAGGGACAACTAATGAAAAACTGTTTTTT
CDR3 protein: CASSFTGTTNEKLFF

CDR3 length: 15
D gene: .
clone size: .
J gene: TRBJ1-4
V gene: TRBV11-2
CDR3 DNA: TGTGCCAGCAGCCCATACAGGAACTCTAATGAAAAACTGTTTTTT
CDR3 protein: CASSPYRNSNEKLFF

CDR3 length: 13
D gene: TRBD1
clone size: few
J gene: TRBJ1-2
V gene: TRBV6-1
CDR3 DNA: TGTGCCAACCAGGGACAGATAAACTATGGCTACACCTTC
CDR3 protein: CANQGQINYGYTF

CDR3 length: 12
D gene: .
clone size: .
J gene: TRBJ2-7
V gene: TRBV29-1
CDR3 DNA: TGCAGCGTTTCCAGGCTCTTGGGCGAGCAGTACTTC
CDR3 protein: CSVSRLLGEQYF

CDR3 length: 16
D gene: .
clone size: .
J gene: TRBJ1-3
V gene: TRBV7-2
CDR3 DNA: TGTGCCAGCAGCTTAGGGCAGGGTAGCTCTGGAAACACCATATATTTT
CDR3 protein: CASSLGQGSSGNTIYF

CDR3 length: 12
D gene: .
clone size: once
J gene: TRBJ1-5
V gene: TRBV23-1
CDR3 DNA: TGCGCCAGCAGTCAATCGGAGTATCCCCAGCATTTT
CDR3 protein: CASSQSEYPQHF

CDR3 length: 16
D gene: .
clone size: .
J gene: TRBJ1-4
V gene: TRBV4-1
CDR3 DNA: TGCGCCAGCAGCCGCCTGGTTGCGGGAACTAATGAAAAACTGTTTTTT
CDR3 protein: CASSRLVAGTNEKLFF

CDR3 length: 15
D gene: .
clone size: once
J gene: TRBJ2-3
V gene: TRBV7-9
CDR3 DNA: TGTGCCAGCAGCTTAGCAGGGGCTAGCACAGATACGCAGTATTTT
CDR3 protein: CASSLAGASTDTQYF

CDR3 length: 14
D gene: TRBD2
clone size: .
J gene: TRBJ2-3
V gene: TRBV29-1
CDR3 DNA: TGCAGCGCTATCCGGGCGGGGGAGGCAGATACGCAGTATTTT
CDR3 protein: CSAIRAGEADTQYF

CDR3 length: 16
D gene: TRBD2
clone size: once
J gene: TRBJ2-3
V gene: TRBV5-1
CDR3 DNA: TGCGCCAGCAGCCCGGAGCGGGGGGGAGGCACAGATACGCAGTATTTT
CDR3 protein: CASSPERGGGTDTQYF

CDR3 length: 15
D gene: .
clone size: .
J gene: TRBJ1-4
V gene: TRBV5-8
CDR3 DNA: TGTGCCAGCAGCTTGGCAGGGGTAACTAATGAAAAACTGTTTTTT
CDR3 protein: CASSLAGVTNEKLFF

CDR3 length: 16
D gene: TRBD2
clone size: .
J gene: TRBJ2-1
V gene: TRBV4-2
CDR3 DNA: TGTGCCAGCAGCCAAGAGGGAGCGGGGGCTGGAAATGAGCAGTTCTTC
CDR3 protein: CASSQEGAGAGNEQFF

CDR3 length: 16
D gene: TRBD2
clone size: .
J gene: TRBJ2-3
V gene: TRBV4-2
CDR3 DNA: TGTGCCAGCAGTACGGGTGGGGGGGATAGCACAGATACGCAGTATTTT
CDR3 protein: CASSTGGGDSTDTQYF

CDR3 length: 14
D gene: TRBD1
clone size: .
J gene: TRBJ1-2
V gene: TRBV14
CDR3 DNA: TGTGCCAGCAGCCTTGACAGGGGGTCCTATGGCTACACCTTC
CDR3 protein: CASSLDRGSYGYTF

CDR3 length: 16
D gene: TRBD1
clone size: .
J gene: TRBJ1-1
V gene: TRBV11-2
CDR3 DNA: TGTGCCAGCAGCTTAGTAGGGCAGGGGGGGAACACTGAAGCTTTCTTT
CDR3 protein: CASSLVGQGGNTEAFF

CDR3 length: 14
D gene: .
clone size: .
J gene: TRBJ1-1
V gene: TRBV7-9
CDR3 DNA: TGTGCCAGCAGCTTGACGCCCGGGGACACTGAAGCTTTCTTT
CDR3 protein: CASSLTPGDTEAFF

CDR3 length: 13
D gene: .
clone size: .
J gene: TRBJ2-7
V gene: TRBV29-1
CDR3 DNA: TGCAGCGTGGGTGGCGACAGACTCTACGAGCAGTACTTC
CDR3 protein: CSVGGDRLYEQYF

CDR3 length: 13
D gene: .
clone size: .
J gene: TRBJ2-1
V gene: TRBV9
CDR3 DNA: TGTGCCAGCAGCGTAGCCGGGTACAATGAGCAGTTCTTC
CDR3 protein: CASSVAGYNEQFF

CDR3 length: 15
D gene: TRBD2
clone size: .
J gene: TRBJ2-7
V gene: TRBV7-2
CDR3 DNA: TGTGCCAGCAGCCTAGGTCAGCCGGGGGGTTACGAGCAGTACTTC
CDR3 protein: CASSLGQPGGYEQYF

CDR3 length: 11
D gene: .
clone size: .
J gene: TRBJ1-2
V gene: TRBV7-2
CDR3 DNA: TGTGCCAGCAGCCAATCAGGTATCGCTTACTTC
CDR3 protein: CASSQSGIAYF

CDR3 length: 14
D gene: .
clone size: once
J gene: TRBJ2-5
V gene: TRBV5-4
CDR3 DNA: TGTGCCAGCAGCTCAGGACAGACTCAAGAGACCCAGTACTTC
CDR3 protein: CASSSGQTQETQYF

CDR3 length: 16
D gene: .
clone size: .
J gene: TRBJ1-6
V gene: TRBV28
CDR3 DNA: TGTGCCAGCAGCCCTCGACAGTTCTCCAATAATTCACCCCTCCACTTT
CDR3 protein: CASSPRQFSNNSPLHF

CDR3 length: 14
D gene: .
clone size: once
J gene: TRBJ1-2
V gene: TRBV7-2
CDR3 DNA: TGTGCCAGCAGCCTAGTCGCGGGCGACTATGGCTACACCTTC
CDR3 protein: CASSLVAGDYGYTF

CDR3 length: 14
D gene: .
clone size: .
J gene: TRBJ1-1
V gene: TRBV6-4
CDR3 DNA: TGTGCCAGCGGGGGGAGGGAGTTTGAAACTGAAGCTTTCTTT
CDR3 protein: CASGGREFETEAFF

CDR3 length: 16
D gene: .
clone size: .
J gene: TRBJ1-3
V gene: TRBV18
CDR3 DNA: TGTGCCAGCTCACCACTCGACACGAGCTCTGGAAACACCATATATTTT
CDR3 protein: CASSPLDTSSGNTIYF

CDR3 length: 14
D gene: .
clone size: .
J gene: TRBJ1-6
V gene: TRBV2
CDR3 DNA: TGTGCCAGCATGAGCCGGGTTCCGAATTCACCCCTCCACTTT
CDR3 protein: CASMSRVPNSPLHF

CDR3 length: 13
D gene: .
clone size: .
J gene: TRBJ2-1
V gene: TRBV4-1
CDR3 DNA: TGCGCCAGCAGCCAAGATCAGCGCGGAGGGCAGTTCTTC
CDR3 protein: CASSQDQRGGQFF

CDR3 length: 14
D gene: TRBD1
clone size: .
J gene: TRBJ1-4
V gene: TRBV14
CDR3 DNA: TGTGCCAGCAGCCACGGGACAGGGAACGAAAAACTGTTTTTT
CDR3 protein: CASSHGTGNEKLFF

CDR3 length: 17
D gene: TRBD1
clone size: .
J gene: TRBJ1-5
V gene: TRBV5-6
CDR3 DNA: TGTGCCAGCAGCATATATCTTGGACAGGTGAGCAATCAGCCCCAGCATTTT
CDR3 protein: CASSIYLGQVSNQPQHF

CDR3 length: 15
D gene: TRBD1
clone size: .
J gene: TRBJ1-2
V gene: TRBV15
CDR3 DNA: TGTGCCACCAGCTCGCACCTAGACAGGGGTATCGGCTACACCTTC
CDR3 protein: CATSSHLDRGIGYTF

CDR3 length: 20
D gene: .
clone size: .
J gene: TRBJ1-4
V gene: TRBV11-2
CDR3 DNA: TGTGCCAGCAGCTTAGACGGGACAACGCGTGTCTTCTCAACTAATGAAAAACTGTTTTTT
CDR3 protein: CASSLDGTTRVFSTNEKLFF

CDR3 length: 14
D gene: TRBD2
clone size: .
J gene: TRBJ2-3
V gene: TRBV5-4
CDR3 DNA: TGTGCCAGCAGCGAGCGGGGGGGCACAGATACGCAGTATTTT
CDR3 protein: CASSERGGTDTQYF

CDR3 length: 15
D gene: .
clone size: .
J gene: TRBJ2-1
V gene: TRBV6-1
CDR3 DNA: TGTGCCAGCAGCCTGCGGGGCCGCGAGAACAATGAGCAGTTCTTC
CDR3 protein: CASSLRGRENNEQFF

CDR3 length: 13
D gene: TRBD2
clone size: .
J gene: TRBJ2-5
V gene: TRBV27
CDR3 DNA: TGTGCCAGCAGTTTAGGGGGGGAGAAGACCCAGTACTTC
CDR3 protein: CASSLGGEKTQYF

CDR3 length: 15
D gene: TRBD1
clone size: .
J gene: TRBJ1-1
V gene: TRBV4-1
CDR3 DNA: TGCGCCAGCAGTTGGACAGGGAGTTTGGACACTGAAGCTTTCTTT
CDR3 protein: CASSWTGSLDTEAFF

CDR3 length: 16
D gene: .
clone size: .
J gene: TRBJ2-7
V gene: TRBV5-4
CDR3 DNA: TGTGCCAGCAGCCCCCTTGATCGTCGGGGAGACCCCGAGCAGTACTTC
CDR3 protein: CASSPLDRRGDPEQYF

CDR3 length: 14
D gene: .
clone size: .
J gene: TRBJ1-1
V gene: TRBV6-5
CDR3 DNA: TGTGCCAGCAGTTACGGGACACCTAACACTGAAGCTTTCTTT
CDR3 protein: CASSYGTPNTEAFF

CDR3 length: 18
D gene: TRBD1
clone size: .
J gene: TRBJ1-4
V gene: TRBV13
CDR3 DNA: TGTGCCAGCAGCTCCCCGCGGACAGGAAATCCAACTAATGAAAAACTGTTTTTT
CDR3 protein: CASSSPRTGNPTNEKLFF

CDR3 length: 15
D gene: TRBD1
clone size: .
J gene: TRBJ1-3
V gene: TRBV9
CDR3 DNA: TGTGCCAGCAGCCTAAGACAGGGGGCTGGAAACACCATATATTTT
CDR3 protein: CASSLRQGAGNTIYF

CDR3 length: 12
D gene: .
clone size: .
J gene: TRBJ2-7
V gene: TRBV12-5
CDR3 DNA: TGTGCTAGTTCTACAGCTTCCTACGAGCAGTACTTC
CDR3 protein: CASSTASYEQYF

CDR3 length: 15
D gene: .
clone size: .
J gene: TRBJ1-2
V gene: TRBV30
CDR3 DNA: TGTGCCTGGAGCCCCGGACAAGCATTTGGCTATGGCTACACCTTC
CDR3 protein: CAWSPGQAFGYGYTF

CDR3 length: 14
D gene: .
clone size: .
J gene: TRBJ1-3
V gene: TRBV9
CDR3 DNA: TGTGCCAGCAGCGTAGAGGGGTCTGGAAACACCATATATTTT
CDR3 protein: CASSVEGSGNTIYF

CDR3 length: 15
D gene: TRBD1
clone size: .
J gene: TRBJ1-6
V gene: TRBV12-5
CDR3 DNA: TGTGCTAGTGGTCTAGTCGGGACAGGGAATTCACCCCTCCACTTT
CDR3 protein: CASGLVGTGNSPLHF

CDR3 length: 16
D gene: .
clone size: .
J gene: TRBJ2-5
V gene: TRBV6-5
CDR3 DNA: TGTGCCAGCAGTTATCTTTTCTCGCAGGGGCTCGGGACCCAGTACTTC
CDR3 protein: CASSYLFSQGLGTQYF

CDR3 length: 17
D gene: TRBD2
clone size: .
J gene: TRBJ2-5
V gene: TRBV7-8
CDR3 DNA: TGTGCCAGCAGCTTAGGCAGCGGGGGGGCCTCGGTAGAGACCCAGTACTTC
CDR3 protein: CASSLGSGGASVETQYF

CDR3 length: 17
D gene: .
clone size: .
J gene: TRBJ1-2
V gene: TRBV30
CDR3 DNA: TGTGCCTGGAGTGTAAGCCCCCGGGACACCTCAAACTATGGCTACACCTTC
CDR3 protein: CAWSVSPRDTSNYGYTF

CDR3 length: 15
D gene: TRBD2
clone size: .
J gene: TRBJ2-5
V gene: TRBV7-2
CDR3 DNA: TGTGCCAGCAGCCGCAGCGGGGGGAGGGTAGAGACCCAGTACTTC
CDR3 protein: CASSRSGGRVETQYF

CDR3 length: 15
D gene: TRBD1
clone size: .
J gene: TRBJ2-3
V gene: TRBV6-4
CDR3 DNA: TGTGCCAGCAGTGACGGGACAGGGGGCACAGATACGCAGTATTTT
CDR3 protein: CASSDGTGGTDTQYF

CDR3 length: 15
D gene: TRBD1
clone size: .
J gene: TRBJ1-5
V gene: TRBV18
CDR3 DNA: TGTGCCAGCTCACCATCAGGGGGTAGCAATCAGCCCCAGCATTTT
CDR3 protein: CASSPSGGSNQPQHF

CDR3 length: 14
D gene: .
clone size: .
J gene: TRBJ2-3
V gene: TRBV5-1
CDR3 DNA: TGCGCCAGCAGCTTGGGGACTCCAGGAGATACGCAGTATTTT
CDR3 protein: CASSLGTPGDTQYF

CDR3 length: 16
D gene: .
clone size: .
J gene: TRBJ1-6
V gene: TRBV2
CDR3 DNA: TGTGCCAGCAGCGGACAAGGAGGGGTAGCGGCTTCACCCCTCCACTTT
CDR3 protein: CASSGQGGVAASPLHF

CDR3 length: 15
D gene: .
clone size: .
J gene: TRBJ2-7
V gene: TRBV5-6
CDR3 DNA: TGTGCCAGCAGCTGGGAGGCGGGGGCGGGAAACGAGCAGTACTTC
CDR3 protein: CASSWEAGAGNEQYF

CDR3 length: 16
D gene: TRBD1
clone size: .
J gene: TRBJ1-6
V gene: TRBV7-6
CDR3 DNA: TGTGCCAGCAGCTTAAGGGGGCTACTTAATAATTCACCCCTCCACTTT
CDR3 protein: CASSLRGLLNNSPLHF

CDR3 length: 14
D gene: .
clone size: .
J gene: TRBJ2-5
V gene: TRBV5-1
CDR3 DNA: TGCGCCAGCAGCTTTGGTCCGGGGGAAGAGACCCAGTACTTC
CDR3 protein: CASSFGPGEETQYF